The present entry profiles one T cell receptor beta chain with its context. Blood CD4+ CD25-low CD127-high conventional T cells supplied the genomic DNA template. The data derive from a study of regulatory and conventional T cells in RAG deficiency. Germline values: CDR1 SEHNR, CDR2 FQNEAQ (reference sequence). The CDR3 contains 15 residues. Trimming removed 3 bases from V and 1 base from J, with 13 bases in between. Some clones are missing from TCRdb's copy, which holds only in-frame ones; the method was immunoSEQ multiplex PCR. The sample lists about 30,000 clones; approximately 96% were seen once. This sample also belongs to another study, concerning regulatory T cells. That work states: Primers: 52 TRBV forward and 13 TRBJ reverse.

The clonotype comes from a human donor in good health. The chain uses TRBV7-9 and TRBJ2-7; no clear D gene. Sequencing input: CD25- CD4+ T cells sorted from blood. The CDR3 loop reads CASSFSTGLSYEQYF. The DNA for the CDR3 is TGTGCCAGCAGCTTCTCGACTGGGTTGTCCTACGAGCAGTACTTC.